Each of the 17 T cell receptor beta chains below was sequenced from the same sample in a study of blood T cell repertoires in COVID-19. Data came from immunoSEQ multiplex PCR; TCRdb stores just in-frame clones and leaves some out. Among about 250,000 clones listed, 85% were seen once. Material for sequencing was PBMCs or T cells enriched from blood (not recorded which). The receptors shown here come from a woman aged 45-65 years with acute COVID-19.

A single count supports this clone. The gene calls are TRBV7-2 and TRBJ1-6; a possible D gene is TRBD1 (6 bases). The CDR3 is made up of 17 amino acids. V was clipped by 6 bases and J by 0 bases, with 15 bases between them. The germline V gene has CDR1 SGHTA and CDR2 FQGNSA. CDR3 DNA: TGTGCCAGCAGGTCAGGAACAGGGAGCTCCTATAATTCACCCCTCCACTTT. Its protein is CASRSGTGSSYNSPLHF.

V and J are TRBV25-1 and TRBJ2-1; tentative D call: TRBD2 (5 bases). Trimming cost V 3 bases and J 6 bases, with 12 bases left between them. This CDR3 is 14 amino acids long. The germline gives CDR1 MGHDK, CDR2 SYGVNS. Here the CDR3 DNA reads TGTGCCAGCAGTGATCCCCGGGGAATCAATGAGCAGTTCTTC. It codes for CASSDPRGINEQFF.

The chain is built from TRBV7-2 and TRBJ1-2; D perhaps matches TRBD1 (5 bases). Germline CDR1 reads SGHTA; CDR2 reads FQGNSA. This CDR3 comprises 15 residues. The V end was cut by 1 base, the J end by 5 bases, with 14 bases between. This chain's CDR3 is CASSLVDGGIYGYTF. The CDR3 region has the DNA TGTGCCAGCAGCTTAGTGGACGGGGGTATTTATGGCTACACCTTC.

The chain recombines TRBV7-9 with TRBJ2-2, with a tentative D call TRBD1 (6 bases). V was cut by 4 bases and J by 3 bases, with 15 bases left in between. The germline gives CDR1 SEHNR, CDR2 FQNEAQ (reference sequence). The CDR3 contains 16 residues. DNA of the CDR3: TGTGCCAGCAGCTCCCCGACAGGTCTATACACCGGGGAGCTGTTTTTT. Its translation is CASSSPTGLYTGELFF.

V and J are TRBV5-1 and TRBJ2-7, with D hard to call. CDR3 length equals 14 residues. The germline V gene has CDR1 SGHRS and CDR2 YFSETQ. The V gene lost 4 bases and the J gene lost 2 bases, with 13 bases spanning the gap. CDR3 DNA: TGCGCCAGCAGCAGTCTACCAGGCACCTACGAGCAGTACTTC. Translated: CASSSLPGTYEQYF.

V and J are TRBV12-3 or TRBV12-4 and TRBJ1-2, with no clear D. The CDR3 runs 12 residues. The germline V and J ends were trimmed by 7 bases and 2 bases, with 8 bases remaining between them. CDR3 DNA: TGTGCCAGCACAAGGCGGAACTATGGCTACACCTTC. Encoded protein: CASTRRNYGYTF.

V usage is TRBV5-1 and J usage is TRBJ2-5; TRBD2 aligns across 13 bases. J was trimmed by 2 bases and V by 4 bases; bases with no gene match: 5. The CDR3 consists of 16 residues. The germline V gene has CDR1 SGHRS and CDR2 YFSETQ. CDR3 nucleotides: TGCGCCAGCAGCCCGGGACTAGCGGGGTCACAAGAGACCCAGTACTTC. It codes for CASSPGLAGSQETQYF.

The chain recombines TRBV4-3 with TRBJ1-4; D may be TRBD1 (5 bases). Germline V gene sequence: CDR1 LGHNA, CDR2 YSLEER. This CDR3 has 15 residues. Trimming left V 2 bases short and J 6 bases short, with 13 bases between. The CDR3 region is CASSQHTTGDEKLFF. In nucleotides, the CDR3 is TGCGCCAGCAGCCAACATACAACGGGGGATGAAAAACTGTTTTTT.

In this sample, this clone turned up once. V is TRBV9 and J is TRBJ2-5; the match to TRBD2 covers 8 bases. The CDR3 is 13 residues long. Trimming at V came to 4 bases and at J to 5 bases, leaving 4 bases not matched to a gene. Germline V gene sequence: CDR1 SGDLS, CDR2 YYNGEE. The CDR3 sequence: CASSSGGHETQYF. The CDR3 DNA is TGTGCCAGCAGCTCGGGGGGGCATGAGACCCAGTACTTC.

The rearrangement joins TRBV5-6 to TRBJ1-1; D perhaps matches TRBD1 (5 bases). The CDR3 is made up of 16 amino acids. Germline CDR1 is SGHDT and CDR2 is YYEEEE. Trimming took 5 bases from V and 0 from J, leaving 17 bases between them. CDR3 in DNA: TGTGCCAGCAGTTTCCGCTCAGGGTCCTTGAACACTGAAGCTTTCTTT. This encodes CASSFRSGSLNTEAFF. The full variable domain, completed using reference TRBV5-6 and TRBJ1-1, is DAGVTQSPTHLIKTRGQQVTLRCSPKSGHDTVSWYQQALGQGPQFIFQYYEEEERQRGNFPDRFSGHQFPNYSSELNVNALLLGDSALYLCASSFRSGSLNTEAFFGQGTRLTVV.

The rearrangement links TRBV18 to TRBJ1-1; D is unresolved. Trimming removed 2 bases at V and 8 bases at J, with 6 bases between. Germline values: CDR1 KGHSH, CDR2 LQKENI. This CDR3 has 11 residues. CDR3 sequence (DNA): TGTGCCAGCTCACCAAGTCAGGAAGCTTTCTTT. It codes for CASSPSQEAFF.

The chain uses TRBV4-1 and TRBJ1-1, with D possibly matching TRBD1 (6 bases). In germline, CDR1 is MGHRA, CDR2 YSYEKL. This CDR3 has 17 residues. The germline V and J ends were trimmed by 3 bases and 0 bases, with 17 bases remaining between them. The chain's CDR3 is CASSHRGNGLVNTEAFF. CDR3 in DNA: TGCGCCAGCAGCCATAGGGGGAACGGGCTGGTGAACACTGAAGCTTTCTTT.

This chain joins TRBV5-6 and TRBJ1-2; D call uncertain. Per germline, CDR1 SGHDT and CDR2 YYEEEE. V lost 2 bases, J lost 4 bases, and 9 bases lay in between. The CDR3 has 13 residues. CDR3 sequence: CASSFKEGYGYTF. The DNA for the CDR3 is TGTGCCAGCAGCTTCAAAGAGGGCTATGGCTACACCTTC.

The chain uses TRBV25-1 and TRBJ1-3; perhaps TRBD1 as D (5 bases). CDR3 length: 15 residues. The germline V gene encodes CDR1 MGHDK and CDR2 SYGVNS. Trimming shortened V by 1 base and J by 5 bases, and 12 bases separated the two germline ends. CDR3: CASSESGGRRNTIYF. The CDR3 DNA sequence: TGTGCCAGCAGTGAATCGGGGGGTAGGAGAAACACCATATATTTT.

The chain is built from TRBV6-5 and TRBJ2-7, with 9 bases matching TRBD1. This CDR3 has 15 amino acids. Germline values: CDR1 MNHEY, CDR2 SVGAGI. Losses at the gene ends were 5 bases for V and 5 bases for J; bases not matched to a gene: 10. CDR3 nucleotides: TGTGCCAGCAGTCGTACCGGGACAGGGATGCACGAGCAGTACTTC. Translating it yields CASSRTGTGMHEQYF.

This sequence joins TRBV14 and TRBJ2-3; TRBD1 might be the D (6 bases). From germline, CDR1 is SGHDN and CDR2 FVKESK. The CDR3 contains 15 residues. V was trimmed by 1 base and J by 1 base, leaving 9 bases between them. In DNA form, the CDR3 reads TGTGCCAGCAGCCAAGCAGGGGTTGGCACAGATACGCAGTATTTT. This translates into CASSQAGVGTDTQYF.

This chain joins TRBV6-2 or TRBV6-3 and TRBJ2-7; D perhaps matches TRBD1 (5 bases). The CDR3 covers 13 residues. V shed 6 bases and J shed 6 bases, with 15 bases lying between them. Looked up from germline, CDR1 is MNHEY and CDR2 is SVGEGT. The CDR3 nucleotides are TGTGCCAGCAGCCGAACAGGCTCCCTCGAGCAGTACTTC. Encoded protein: CASSRTGSLEQYF.